The rows below give T cell receptor beta chains drawn from one sample of a study of T cells in Graves' hyperthyroidism and ophthalmopathy. Each CDR3 protein gets one entry after TCRdb re-called the multiplex PCR reads with MiXCR. The sample yields 500,000 or so distinct CDR3 sequences, approximately 16% seen once. The sequenced sample consisted of blood. Every receptor here comes from a woman aged 25 to 45 with Graves' ophthalmopathy. The CDR3 runs from the conserved cysteine through the conserved F or W. D genes are given only for firm matches. Expanded clones are given a class, and other clones once, few, many or no size at all.

few | TRBJ2-7 | TRBV20-1 | TRBD2 | TGCAGTGCTACGCTAGCGGGCAGCTCCTACGAGCAGTACTTC | CSATLAGSSYEQYF
few | TRBJ2-5 | TRBV7-9 | - | TGTGCCAGCAGCTGGAGTACTAGAGAAGAGACCCAGTACTTC | CASSWSTREETQYF
many | TRBJ1-5 | TRBV20-1 | - | TGCAGTGCTACAGGGTCACCCAATCAGCCCCAGCATTTT | CSATGSPNQPQHF
- | TRBJ1-2 | TRBV4-3 | - | TGCGCCAGCAGCCAAGATATACAGTCGGTCGACTATGGCTACACCTTC | CASSQDIQSVDYGYTF
many | TRBJ2-1 | TRBV30 | - | TGTGCCTGGAGTGTAGTTGGGTACAATGAGCAGTTCTTC | CAWSVVGYNEQFF
- | TRBJ2-7 | TRBV12-3/TRBV12-4 | TRBD1 | TGTGCCAGCAGTTTGGAAATGAACAGGGGTCGGGGGCAGTACTTC | CASSLEMNRGRGQYF
many | TRBJ2-1 | TRBV3-1 | TRBD1 | TGTGCCAGCAGCTTGGCCAGGGGGGAGCAGTTCTTC | CASSLARGEQFF
many | TRBJ2-7 | TRBV7-3 | TRBD1 | TGTGCCAGCAGCCCCCGAGGACAGGGTCTAAACGAGCAGTACTTC | CASSPRGQGLNEQYF
many | TRBJ2-7 | TRBV20-1 | - | TGCAGTGCAGAGGACAGCCTGTCCTACGAGCAGTACTTC | CSAEDSLSYEQYF
- | TRBJ2-2 | TRBV11-3 | - | TGTGCCAGCAGCTTAGCTGACTCCGGGGAGCTGTTTTTT | CASSLADSGELFF
- | TRBJ1-1 | TRBV9 | - | TGTGCCAGCAGCGCTTACGTGAACACTGAAGCTTTCTTT | CASSAYVNTEAFF
few | TRBJ2-2 | TRBV5-1 | TRBD1 | TGCGCCAGCAGCACACAGGGGACCGGGGAGCTGTTTTTT | CASSTQGTGELFF
- | TRBJ2-3 | TRBV14 | TRBD2 | TGTGCCAGCAGCCTCATCTCGGGCGGGAGGGGATCAGATACGCAGTATTTT | CASSLISGGRGSDTQYF
many | TRBJ2-1 | TRBV2 | - | TGTGCCAGCAGTGAATTGGGCTTGGGGACGAGTTATTATGAGCAGTTCTTC | CASSELGLGTSYYEQFF
many | TRBJ2-1 | TRBV7-3 | - | TGTGCCAGCAGCCCGCCGGGACCCTACAATGAGCAGTTCTTC | CASSPPGPYNEQFF
- | TRBJ1-6 | TRBV19 | - | TGTGCCAGTAGTATGCAGGGACCTTCACCCCTCCACTTT | CASSMQGPSPLHF
many | TRBJ2-7 | TRBV15 | TRBD2 | TGTGCCACCAGCAGGCCCGAAACCCCACTAGCGAGGCACGAGCAGTACTTC | CATSRPETPLARHEQYF
few | TRBJ1-2 | TRBV28 | - | TGTGCCAGCCATAGGGGTGCGGGTGGCTACACCTTC | CASHRGAGGYTF
many | TRBJ2-1 | TRBV12-5 | - | TGTGCTAGTGGTTCGGGGGCAGCCACCTACAATGAGCAGTTCTTC | CASGSGAATYNEQFF
many | TRBJ2-7 | TRBV10-1 | - | TGCGCCAGCCATAACCCTCTACAGGATCTCTACGAGCAGTACTTC | CASHNPLQDLYEQYF
many | TRBJ2-7 | TRBV6-2/TRBV6-3 | - | TGTGCCAGCAGTGACAGTGTCTACGAGCAGTACTTC | CASSDSVYEQYF
many | TRBJ1-5 | TRBV30 | - | TGTGCCTGGAGTGCTGGGAGCAATCAGCCCCAGCATTTT | CAWSAGSNQPQHF
few | TRBJ2-3 | TRBV20-1 | - | TGCAGTGCTAGGGGAGGGGGTGGGAGGCGCCGGTTGGATACGCAGTATTTT | CSARGGGGRRRLDTQYF
- | TRBJ2-7 | TRBV11-2 | - | TGTGCCAGCAGCTTAGGTCTAGCAGCCGAGCAGTACTTC | CASSLGLAAEQYF
many | TRBJ2-7 | TRBV28 | - | TGTGCCAGCAGTTTAACCAGCAGCGAGCAGTACTTC | CASSLTSSEQYF
many | TRBJ2-1 | TRBV27 | TRBD2 | TGTGCCAGCAGCATTCTCACTAGCGCAGAAGAGCAGTTCTTC | CASSILTSAEEQFF
few | TRBJ2-2 | TRBV9 | - | TGTGCCAGCAGCGCACAGGGCCGGGAGCTGTTTTTT | CASSAQGRELFF
- | TRBJ2-7 | TRBV7-9 | - | TGTGCCAGCAGCCCCCGGGACTCCAACTACGAGCAGTACTTC | CASSPRDSNYEQYF
- | TRBJ1-6 | TRBV19 | - | TGTGCCAGTACCTGGGACATTCATAATTCACCCCTCCACTTT | CASTWDIHNSPLHF
few | TRBJ2-2 | TRBV19 | - | TGTGCCAGTAGTATAGCGGGCGGGGAGCTGTTTTTT | CASSIAGGELFF
- | TRBJ2-1 | TRBV29-1 | - | TGCAGCGTTCTTGTCTACAATGAGCAGTTCTTC | CSVLVYNEQFF
- | TRBJ2-2 | TRBV6-2/TRBV6-3 | - | TGTGCCAGCAGCCCACTTTCTTCCACCGGGGAGCTGTTTTTT | CASSPLSSTGELFF
few | TRBJ2-3 | TRBV7-2 | TRBD1 | TGTGCCAGCAGCCAAGCCGGGACAGGGGTAGATACGCAGTATTTT | CASSQAGTGVDTQYF
few | TRBJ2-3 | TRBV6-2/TRBV6-3 | - | TGTGCCAGCAGCTTTTTTCGGAGGACAGATACGCAGTATTTT | CASSFFRRTDTQYF